Below, one T cell receptor (beta chain) is given with its context. In the study's own analysis: Estimates of nucleated cell counts were drawn from the amplification of reference gene primers. The table came from immunoSEQ multiplex PCR; TCRdb's copy has only in-frame clones and leaves some out. V, J and clone size were drawn from that table, and D and trimming were deduced from the DNA. The data show under 250,000 clones, with about 90% seen just once and roughly 3% held by the top ten. The sample belongs to a study of blood T cell repertoires in COVID-19. For the study at large: The cDNA or gDNA used as material had been derived from T cells, B-cell-depleted T cells, or PBMCs.

The specimen sequenced was peripheral blood. This TCR was sampled from a man aged 18-30 years with active or convalescent COVID-19.

The CDR3 nucleotides read TGTGCCAGTAGTATATCAACTCGAGGGGGGGCAGATACGCAGTATTTT. Translated, it gives CASSISTRGGADTQYF. The gene calls are TRBV19 and TRBJ2-3; TRBD2 is a possible D gene (7 bases). The V and J ends lost 2 bases and 4 bases respectively, with 16 bases between them. Germline V gives CDR1 LNHDA, CDR2 SQIVND (reference sequence). The CDR3 is made up of 16 amino acids.